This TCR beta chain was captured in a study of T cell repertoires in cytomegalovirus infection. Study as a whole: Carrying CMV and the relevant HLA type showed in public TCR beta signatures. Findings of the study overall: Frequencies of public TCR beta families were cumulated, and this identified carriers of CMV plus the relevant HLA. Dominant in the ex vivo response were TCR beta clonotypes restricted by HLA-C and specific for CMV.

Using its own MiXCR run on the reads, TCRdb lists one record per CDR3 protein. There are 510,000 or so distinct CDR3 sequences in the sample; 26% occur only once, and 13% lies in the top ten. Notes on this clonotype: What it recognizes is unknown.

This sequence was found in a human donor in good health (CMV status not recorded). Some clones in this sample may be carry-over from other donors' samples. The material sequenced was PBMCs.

CDR3 DNA: TGTGCCATCATGGATTCAAGCGGAGCGGGAACCGGGGAGCTGTTTTTT. Translation: CAIMDSSGAGTGELFF. The chain employs TRBV10-3 and TRBJ2-2; 7 bases match TRBD2. With V trimmed by 7 bases and J by 5 bases, 13 bases remained unmatched. CDR1 and CDR2 (germline): ENHRY, SYGVKD. The CDR3 consists of 16 residues.